These T cell receptor beta chains were read from a single sample in a study of shared clonotypes between healthy human individuals. TCRdb's copy holds only in-frame clones and misses some; the assay was immunoSEQ multiplex PCR. The sample yields about 2.3 million clones, just under 95% seen once. The sequenced sample was naive CD4+ T cells from PBMCs. Receptors originate from a man aged 18 to 30 in good health. Some clones in this sample may be carry-over from other donors' samples. Each CDR3 is given with its conserved first and last residue. Fields, in order: CDR3 length, V gene, D gene, clone size, J gene, CDR3 DNA, CDR3 protein. The D gene is left open where the match is weak. Rows give clone size only sometimes, using once, few, many, or a class for an expanded clone.

length: 16
V: TRBV14
D: TRBD1
size: NA
J: TRBJ1-4
DNA: TGTGCCAGCAGCCAAGTGCAGGACAGGGCAGATGAAAAACTGTTTTTT
CDR3: CASSQVQDRADEKLFF

length: 17
V: TRBV19
D: NA
size: NA
J: TRBJ2-3
DNA: TGTGCCAGTAGTACCCGACGAGTGCGAATAAGCACAGATACGCAGTATTTT
CDR3: CASSTRRVRISTDTQYF

length: 15
V: TRBV27
D: NA
size: many
J: TRBJ2-1
DNA: TGTGCCAGCCATTCTCCCTTCGGTTCCTACAATGAGCAGTTCTTC
CDR3: CASHSPFGSYNEQFF

length: 12
V: TRBV30
D: NA
size: NA
J: TRBJ1-2
DNA: TGTGCCTGGACCATGGAAGGGGTCGGCTACACCTTC
CDR3: CAWTMEGVGYTF

length: 13
V: TRBV9
D: NA
size: few
J: TRBJ1-1
DNA: TGTGCCAGCAGCGTAGGACGGAACACTGAAGCTTTCTTT
CDR3: CASSVGRNTEAFF

length: 15
V: TRBV6-5
D: TRBD2
size: NA
J: TRBJ2-7
DNA: TGTGCCAGCAGTCAAAGGACTAGCGGGAGTTACGAGCAGTACTTC
CDR3: CASSQRTSGSYEQYF

length: 17
V: TRBV5-8
D: TRBD2
size: NA
J: TRBJ2-1
DNA: TGTGCCAGCAGCTTGGGAGTGCTAGCGGGGGCTTACAATGAGCAGTTCTTC
CDR3: CASSLGVLAGAYNEQFF

length: 12
V: TRBV30
D: NA
size: NA
J: TRBJ2-1
DNA: TGTGCCTGGAGTAAAGACGACCCCGCTTGGTTCTTC
CDR3: CAWSKDDPAWFF

length: 16
V: TRBV5-4
D: NA
size: once
J: TRBJ2-6
DNA: TGTGCCAGCAAATCCAGGGACTGGGCGGGGGCCAACGTCCTGACTTTC
CDR3: CASKSRDWAGANVLTF

length: 15
V: TRBV9
D: NA
size: NA
J: TRBJ2-5
DNA: TGTGCCAGCAGCGTAGTAGGTGTCAGAGAAGAGACCCAGTACTTC
CDR3: CASSVVGVREETQYF

length: 15
V: TRBV5-8
D: NA
size: NA
J: TRBJ2-1
DNA: TGTGCCAGCAGCTTGGGGCCGGGCCCCTACAATGAGCAGTTCTTC
CDR3: CASSLGPGPYNEQFF